This record covers a single T cell receptor (beta chain). This specimen comes from a study of cytomegalovirus exposure and HLA in healthy donors. Some clones are missing from TCRdb's copy, which holds only in-frame ones; the method was immunoSEQ multiplex PCR. Among 100,000 to 150,000 clones listed, around 86% were seen once. The CDR3 has 16 amino acids. V lost 4 bases, J lost 1 base, and 5 bases stayed unmatched. Germline V gene data show CDR1 as LGHNA and CDR2 as YNFKEQ. The rearrangement joins TRBV4-2 to TRBJ2-2; 8 bases map to TRBD2. This TCR was recovered from a woman younger than 30 in good health and CMV-seronegative. Material: PBMCs. Written as DNA, the CDR3 is TGTGCCAGCAGCCCCTTCCTAGCGGGGAACACCGGGGAGCTGTTTTTT. The encoded protein is CASSPFLAGNTGELFF.